These T cell receptor beta chains were read from a single sample in a study of cytomegalovirus exposure and HLA in healthy donors. Measured with immunoSEQ multiplex PCR; TCRdb has only the in-frame clones, and not every one. Here the sample spans about 89,000 clones, around four fifths being singletons. The specimen sequenced was PBMCs. The receptor source for this set is a man aged 25-40 years in good health and CMV-seronegative. The CDR3 runs from the conserved cysteine through the conserved F or W. Fields, in order: clone size, J gene, D gene, V gene, CDR3 protein, CDR3 DNA. A D gene is named only where the DNA matches it firmly. Part of the rows lack a size; the others show once, few, many or a class for expanded clones.

clone size: -; J gene: TRBJ2-7; D gene: -; V gene: TRBV15; CDR3 protein: CATSRDRDIAYEQYF; CDR3 DNA: TGTGCCACCAGCAGAGATAGGGACATAGCCTACGAGCAGTACTTC
clone size: many; J gene: TRBJ1-1; D gene: TRBD1; V gene: TRBV10-3; CDR3 protein: CAISEPDRGYTEAFF; CDR3 DNA: TGTGCCATCAGTGAGCCTGACAGGGGTTACACTGAAGCTTTCTTT
clone size: once; J gene: TRBJ2-2; D gene: -; V gene: TRBV2; CDR3 protein: CASKEGHDTGELFF; CDR3 DNA: TGTGCCAGCAAGGAGGGCCACGACACCGGGGAGCTGTTTTTT
clone size: -; J gene: TRBJ2-7; D gene: TRBD1; V gene: TRBV19; CDR3 protein: CASSIRDSNSYEQYF; CDR3 DNA: TGTGCCAGTAGTATCAGGGACAGTAACTCCTACGAGCAGTACTTC
clone size: few; J gene: TRBJ2-1; D gene: TRBD2; V gene: TRBV10-3; CDR3 protein: CAISESMIERGKFF; CDR3 DNA: TGTGCCATCAGTGAGTCGATGATAGAGCGGGGGAAGTTCTTC
clone size: -; J gene: TRBJ2-7; D gene: TRBD2; V gene: TRBV25-1; CDR3 protein: CASRAGGNYEQYF; CDR3 DNA: TGTGCCAGCAGGGCGGGGGGGAACTACGAGCAGTACTTC
clone size: -; J gene: TRBJ1-1; D gene: -; V gene: TRBV6-1; CDR3 protein: CASSQGQNTEAFF; CDR3 DNA: TGTGCCAGCAGCCAGGGACAGAACACTGAAGCTTTCTTT
clone size: -; J gene: TRBJ2-5; D gene: -; V gene: TRBV7-3; CDR3 protein: CASSLRAGGGEETQYF; CDR3 DNA: TGTGCCAGCAGCTTACGGGCAGGGGGAGGCGAAGAGACCCAGTACTTC
clone size: once; J gene: TRBJ1-1; D gene: -; V gene: TRBV29-1; CDR3 protein: CSVRGRANTEAFF; CDR3 DNA: TGCAGCGTCAGAGGAAGAGCGAACACTGAAGCTTTCTTT
clone size: -; J gene: TRBJ1-2; D gene: -; V gene: TRBV28; CDR3 protein: CASSLLGGVGYTF; CDR3 DNA: TGTGCCAGCAGTTTATTGGGAGGGGTTGGCTACACCTTC
clone size: -; J gene: TRBJ1-1; D gene: TRBD1; V gene: TRBV6-5; CDR3 protein: CASSYLQGTTEAFF; CDR3 DNA: TGTGCCAGCAGTTACCTACAGGGGACCACTGAAGCTTTCTTT
clone size: -; J gene: TRBJ2-1; D gene: TRBD1; V gene: TRBV6-5; CDR3 protein: CASSYFNRGLTEQFF; CDR3 DNA: TGTGCCAGCAGTTACTTTAACAGGGGGCTGACTGAGCAGTTCTTC
clone size: -; J gene: TRBJ1-1; D gene: -; V gene: TRBV30; CDR3 protein: CAGEIRTEAFF; CDR3 DNA: TGTGCCGGGGAGATTCGAACTGAAGCTTTCTTT
clone size: once; J gene: TRBJ1-5; D gene: -; V gene: TRBV2; CDR3 protein: CASRGLSDQPQHF; CDR3 DNA: TGTGCCAGCAGGGGACTTTCTGATCAGCCCCAGCATTTT
clone size: -; J gene: TRBJ1-6; D gene: TRBD1; V gene: TRBV15; CDR3 protein: CATSRDYRGNSPLHF; CDR3 DNA: TGTGCCACCAGCAGAGACTACAGGGGGAATTCACCCCTCCACTTT
clone size: -; J gene: TRBJ2-5; D gene: TRBD1; V gene: TRBV2; CDR3 protein: CASSVQDRYQETQYF; CDR3 DNA: TGTGCCAGCAGTGTTCAGGACAGGTACCAAGAGACCCAGTACTTC
clone size: -; J gene: TRBJ1-2; D gene: -; V gene: TRBV19; CDR3 protein: CASSMTVSLKNYGYTF; CDR3 DNA: TGTGCCAGTAGTATGACAGTTAGCCTGAAAAACTATGGCTACACCTTC
clone size: -; J gene: TRBJ1-3; D gene: -; V gene: TRBV9; CDR3 protein: CASSVAGENTIYF; CDR3 DNA: TGTGCCAGCAGCGTAGCCGGGGAAAACACCATATATTTT
clone size: -; J gene: TRBJ1-2; D gene: TRBD1; V gene: TRBV9; CDR3 protein: CASSPHSRGDRGVDGYTF; CDR3 DNA: TGTGCCAGCAGCCCCCACTCCAGGGGGGACAGGGGAGTCGATGGCTACACCTTC
clone size: -; J gene: TRBJ2-1; D gene: TRBD2; V gene: TRBV7-6; CDR3 protein: CASSLAPGLAGVAPSSYNEQFF; CDR3 DNA: TGTGCCAGCAGCTTAGCCCCTGGACTAGCGGGGGTGGCCCCGAGCTCCTACAATGAGCAGTTCTTC
clone size: -; J gene: TRBJ1-1; D gene: TRBD1; V gene: TRBV2; CDR3 protein: CASRERTGGDTEAFF; CDR3 DNA: TGTGCCAGCAGGGAAAGGACAGGGGGGGACACTGAAGCTTTCTTT
clone size: -; J gene: TRBJ1-5; D gene: TRBD1; V gene: TRBV6-5; CDR3 protein: CASRPDRGTGPQHF; CDR3 DNA: TGTGCCAGCAGGCCTGACAGGGGTACGGGGCCCCAGCATTTT
clone size: -; J gene: TRBJ2-7; D gene: TRBD2; V gene: TRBV29-1; CDR3 protein: CSVEVLAGGTYEQYF; CDR3 DNA: TGCAGCGTTGAGGTACTAGCGGGGGGGACCTACGAGCAGTACTTC
clone size: -; J gene: TRBJ1-1; D gene: -; V gene: TRBV7-6; CDR3 protein: CASSPTQGLENTEAFF; CDR3 DNA: TGTGCCAGCAGCCCCACACAGGGATTGGAGAACACTGAAGCTTTCTTT
clone size: -; J gene: TRBJ1-1; D gene: -; V gene: TRBV6-5; CDR3 protein: CASSRGHHEAFF; CDR3 DNA: TGTGCCAGCAGTCGCGGACACCATGAAGCTTTCTTT
clone size: -; J gene: TRBJ1-1; D gene: -; V gene: TRBV6-4; CDR3 protein: CASSETMNTEAFF; CDR3 DNA: TGTGCCAGCAGTGAAACTATGAACACTGAAGCTTTCTTT
clone size: -; J gene: TRBJ1-2; D gene: TRBD1; V gene: TRBV28; CDR3 protein: CASSTPKGQVAGYTF; CDR3 DNA: TGTGCCAGCAGTACTCCGAAGGGACAGGTAGCTGGCTACACCTTC
clone size: -; J gene: TRBJ2-7; D gene: -; V gene: TRBV28; CDR3 protein: CASSDIQGAKIYEQYF; CDR3 DNA: TGTGCCAGCAGTGATATTCAGGGCGCGAAGATCTACGAGCAGTACTTC
clone size: -; J gene: TRBJ1-4; D gene: TRBD1; V gene: TRBV27; CDR3 protein: CASGQGVNEKLFF; CDR3 DNA: TGTGCCAGCGGACAGGGCGTTAATGAAAAACTGTTTTTT
clone size: -; J gene: TRBJ1-1; D gene: TRBD1; V gene: TRBV9; CDR3 protein: CASSPSGTGLTEAFF; CDR3 DNA: TGTGCCAGCAGCCCTTCTGGGACAGGGCTCACTGAAGCTTTCTTT
clone size: once; J gene: TRBJ2-7; D gene: -; V gene: TRBV11-2; CDR3 protein: CASSFAGPYEQYF; CDR3 DNA: TGTGCCAGCAGCTTTGCAGGGCCGTACGAGCAGTACTTC
clone size: -; J gene: TRBJ2-3; D gene: -; V gene: TRBV11-2; CDR3 protein: CASSLSITGTDTQYF; CDR3 DNA: TGTGCCAGCAGCTTGTCAATTACAGGCACAGATACGCAGTATTTT
clone size: few; J gene: TRBJ1-4; D gene: -; V gene: TRBV30; CDR3 protein: CAWSEGEKLFF; CDR3 DNA: TGTGCCTGGAGTGAGGGGGAAAAACTGTTTTTT
clone size: -; J gene: TRBJ1-1; D gene: -; V gene: TRBV11-3; CDR3 protein: CASSREELITEAFF; CDR3 DNA: TGTGCCAGCAGCAGGGAGGAATTGATCACTGAAGCTTTCTTT
clone size: -; J gene: TRBJ2-5; D gene: -; V gene: TRBV28; CDR3 protein: CASNTTPNHQETQYF; CDR3 DNA: TGTGCCAGCAATACGACACCAAACCACCAAGAGACCCAGTACTTC
clone size: -; J gene: TRBJ2-7; D gene: TRBD1; V gene: TRBV4-2; CDR3 protein: CASSSSGTGSYEQYF; CDR3 DNA: TGTGCCAGCAGCTCCTCCGGGACAGGGTCCTACGAGCAGTACTTC
clone size: -; J gene: TRBJ2-1; D gene: -; V gene: TRBV7-9; CDR3 protein: CASSLVSGLSYNEQFF; CDR3 DNA: TGTGCCAGCAGCTTAGTGAGCGGCCTCTCCTACAATGAGCAGTTCTTC
clone size: -; J gene: TRBJ1-5; D gene: -; V gene: TRBV19; CDR3 protein: CASSIEGRHSSPQHF; CDR3 DNA: TGTGCCAGTAGTATAGAAGGCAGGCATTCTTCGCCCCAGCATTTT
clone size: -; J gene: TRBJ1-2; D gene: -; V gene: TRBV19; CDR3 protein: CATLPTTILGGYGYTF; CDR3 DNA: TGTGCCACCCTGCCCACCACGATTCTCGGCGGCTATGGCTACACCTTC